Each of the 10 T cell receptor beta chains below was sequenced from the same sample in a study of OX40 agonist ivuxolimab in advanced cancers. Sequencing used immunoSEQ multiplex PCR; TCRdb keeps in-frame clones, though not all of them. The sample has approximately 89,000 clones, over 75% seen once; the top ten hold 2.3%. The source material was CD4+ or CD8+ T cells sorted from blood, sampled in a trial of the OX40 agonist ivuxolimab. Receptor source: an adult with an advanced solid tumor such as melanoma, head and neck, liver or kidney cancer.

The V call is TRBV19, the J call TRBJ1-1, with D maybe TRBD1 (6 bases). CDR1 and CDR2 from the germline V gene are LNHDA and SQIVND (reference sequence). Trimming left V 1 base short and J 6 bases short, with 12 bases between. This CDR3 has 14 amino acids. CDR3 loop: CASSIGRGGAEAFF. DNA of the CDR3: TGTGCCAGTAGTATAGGCAGGGGAGGCGCTGAAGCTTTCTTT.

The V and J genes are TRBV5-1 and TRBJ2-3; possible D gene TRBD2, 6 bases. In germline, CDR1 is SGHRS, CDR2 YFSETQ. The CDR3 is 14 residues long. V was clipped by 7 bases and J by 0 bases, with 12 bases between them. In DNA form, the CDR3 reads TGCGCCAGCCGGGACTCGGTTAGCACAGATACGCAGTATTTT. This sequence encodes CASRDSVSTDTQYF.

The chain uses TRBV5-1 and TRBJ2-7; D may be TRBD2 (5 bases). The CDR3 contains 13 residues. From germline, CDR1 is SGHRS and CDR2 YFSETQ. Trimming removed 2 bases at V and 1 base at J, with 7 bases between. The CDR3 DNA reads TGCGCCAGCAGCTTCGAGGGATCCTACGAGCAGTACTTC. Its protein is CASSFEGSYEQYF.

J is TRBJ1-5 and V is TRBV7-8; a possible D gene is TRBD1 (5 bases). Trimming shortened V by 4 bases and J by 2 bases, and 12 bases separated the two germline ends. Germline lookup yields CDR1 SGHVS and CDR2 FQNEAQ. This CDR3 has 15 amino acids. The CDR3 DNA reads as TGTGCCAGCAGCTCAGGGAGAATTGGCAATCAGCCCCAGCATTTT. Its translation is CASSSGRIGNQPQHF.

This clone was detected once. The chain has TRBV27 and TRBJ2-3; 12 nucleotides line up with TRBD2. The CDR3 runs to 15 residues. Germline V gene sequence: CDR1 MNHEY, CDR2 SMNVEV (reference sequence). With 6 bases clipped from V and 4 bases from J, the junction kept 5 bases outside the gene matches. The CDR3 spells CASSRLAGDPDTQYF. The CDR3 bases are TGTGCCAGCAGCCGACTAGCGGGAGACCCAGATACGCAGTATTTT.

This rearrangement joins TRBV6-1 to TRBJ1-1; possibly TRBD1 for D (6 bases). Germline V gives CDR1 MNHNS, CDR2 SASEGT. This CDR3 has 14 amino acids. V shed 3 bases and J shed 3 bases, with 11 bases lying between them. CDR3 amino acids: CASSETGQDTEAFF. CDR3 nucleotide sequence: TGTGCCAGCAGTGAGACAGGTCAGGACACTGAAGCTTTCTTT.

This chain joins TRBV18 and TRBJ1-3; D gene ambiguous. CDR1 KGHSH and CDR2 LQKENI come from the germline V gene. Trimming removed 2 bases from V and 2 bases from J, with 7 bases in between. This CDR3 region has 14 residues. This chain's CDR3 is CASSPGSTGNTIYF. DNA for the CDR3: TGTGCCAGCTCACCAGGGTCGACTGGAAACACCATATATTTT.

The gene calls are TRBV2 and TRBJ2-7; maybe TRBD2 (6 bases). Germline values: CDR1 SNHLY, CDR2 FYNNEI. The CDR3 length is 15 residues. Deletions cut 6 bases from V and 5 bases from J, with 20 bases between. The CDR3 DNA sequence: TGTGCCAGCAGGCGTGCCCCGGGCGGGGTCCACGAGCAGTACTTC. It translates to CASRRAPGGVHEQYF.

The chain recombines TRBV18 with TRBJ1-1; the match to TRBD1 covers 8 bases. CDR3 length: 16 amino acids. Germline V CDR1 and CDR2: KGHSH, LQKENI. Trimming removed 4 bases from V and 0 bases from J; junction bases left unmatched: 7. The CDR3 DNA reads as TGTGCCAGCTCACGACAGGGGTTTGGGATGAACACTGAAGCTTTCTTT. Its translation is CASSRQGFGMNTEAFF.

The CDR3 bases are TGCGCCAGCAGCTTCCCCGACAGGGCTTACAATGAGCAGTTCTTC. Protein: CASSFPDRAYNEQFF. The rearrangement uses TRBV5-1 and TRBJ2-1; 7 bases line up with TRBD1. The CDR3 consists of 15 residues. Germline V gene data show CDR1 as SGHRS and CDR2 as YFSETQ. V lost 2 bases to trimming and J lost 4 bases; unmatched junction nucleotides: 6.